A selection of T cell receptor beta chains follows, all from one sample in a study of Graves' ophthalmopathy and Graves' hyperthyroidism. TCRdb re-analysed the multiplex PCR reads in MiXCR, keeping a single row per CDR3 protein. The sample yields over 650,000 distinct CDR3 sequences, roughly 41% seen once. The sample comprised peripheral blood. All receptors come from an adult man with Graves' ophthalmopathy. Each CDR3 is given with its conserved first and last residue. Fields, in order: V gene, clone size, D gene, J gene, CDR3 protein, CDR3 DNA. A D gene is named only where the DNA matches it firmly. Not all rows give a size; the values are once, few, many and, for expanded clones, a class.

v_gene: TRBV9
abundance: few
d_gene: TRBD1
j_gene: TRBJ1-5
CDR3aa: CASSPRGQAPQHF
CDR3nt: TGTGCCAGCTCTCCGAGGGGACAGGCGCCCCAGCATTTT

v_gene: TRBV7-9
abundance: few
d_gene: TRBD1
j_gene: TRBJ2-6
CDR3aa: CASSLGQGAAGANVLTF
CDR3nt: TGTGCCAGCAGCTTGGGACAGGGGGCGGCTGGGGCCAACGTCCTGACTTTC

v_gene: TRBV2
abundance: many
d_gene: .
j_gene: TRBJ2-2
CDR3aa: CASRVLGSGELFF
CDR3nt: TGTGCCAGCAGAGTTTTGGGGTCCGGGGAGCTGTTTTTT

v_gene: TRBV20-1
abundance: .
d_gene: TRBD2
j_gene: TRBJ2-7
CDR3aa: CSAGLAGRFEQYF
CDR3nt: TGCAGTGCAGGGCTAGCGGGGCGTTTCGAGCAGTACTTC

v_gene: TRBV12-3/TRBV12-4
abundance: .
d_gene: .
j_gene: TRBJ1-1
CDR3aa: CASSSIMGERGSKAFF
CDR3nt: TGTGCCAGCAGCTCTATTATGGGAGAGAGGGGATCAAAAGCTTTCTTT

v_gene: TRBV4-1
abundance: few
d_gene: TRBD1
j_gene: TRBJ2-7
CDR3aa: CASRDTGGYEQYF
CDR3nt: TGCGCCAGCAGGGATACAGGGGGCTACGAGCAGTACTTC

v_gene: TRBV20-1
abundance: few
d_gene: TRBD2
j_gene: TRBJ2-5
CDR3aa: CSAREKGWGLQETQYF
CDR3nt: TGCAGTGCTAGAGAGAAGGGGTGGGGACTACAAGAGACCCAGTACTTC

v_gene: TRBV25-1
abundance: many
d_gene: TRBD2
j_gene: TRBJ2-2
CDR3aa: CASSESGTSNTGELFF
CDR3nt: TGTGCCAGCAGTGAATCCGGGACTAGCAACACCGGGGAGCTGTTTTTT

v_gene: TRBV2
abundance: .
d_gene: .
j_gene: TRBJ2-7
CDR3aa: CASSERYRTYEQYF
CDR3nt: TGTGCCAGCAGTGAAAGGTACAGAACCTACGAGCAGTACTTC

v_gene: TRBV15
abundance: many
d_gene: .
j_gene: TRBJ1-1
CDR3aa: CATSRDSPNTEAFF
CDR3nt: TGTGCCACCAGCAGAGATAGCCCGAACACTGAAGCTTTCTTT

v_gene: TRBV29-1
abundance: .
d_gene: TRBD2
j_gene: TRBJ2-5
CDR3aa: CSVEERIAGVLKTQYF
CDR3nt: TGCAGCGTTGAAGAGAGGATAGCGGGGGTCCTGAAGACCCAGTACTTC

v_gene: TRBV2
abundance: .
d_gene: .
j_gene: TRBJ1-4
CDR3aa: CASSYSPDSRNEKLFF
CDR3nt: TGTGCCAGCAGTTACTCGCCGGACAGTCGGAATGAAAAACTGTTTTTT

v_gene: TRBV11-2
abundance: many
d_gene: TRBD2
j_gene: TRBJ2-7
CDR3aa: CASSLGPAGGAYEQYF
CDR3nt: TGTGCCAGCAGCTTAGGCCCAGCGGGGGGTGCCTACGAGCAGTACTTC

v_gene: TRBV5-1
abundance: few
d_gene: TRBD2
j_gene: TRBJ2-7
CDR3aa: CASSLGGAGVYEQYF
CDR3nt: TGCGCCAGCAGCTTAGGCGGAGCGGGAGTCTACGAGCAGTACTTC

v_gene: TRBV7-9
abundance: many
d_gene: .
j_gene: TRBJ2-2
CDR3aa: CASDQRDNGELFF
CDR3nt: TGTGCCAGTGATCAGAGGGATAACGGGGAGCTGTTTTTT

v_gene: TRBV12-5
abundance: many
d_gene: TRBD1
j_gene: TRBJ2-7
CDR3aa: CASGTGSYEQYF
CDR3nt: TGTGCTAGTGGGACAGGGTCCTACGAGCAGTACTTC

v_gene: TRBV2
abundance: many
d_gene: .
j_gene: TRBJ1-4
CDR3aa: CASSELGDKLFF
CDR3nt: TGTGCCAGCAGTGAATTGGGCGACAAACTGTTTTTT

v_gene: TRBV7-3
abundance: many
d_gene: .
j_gene: TRBJ2-5
CDR3aa: CASSLRGAKQETQYF
CDR3nt: TGTGCCAGCAGCTTAAGAGGGGCAAAACAAGAGACCCAGTACTTC

v_gene: TRBV6-6
abundance: many
d_gene: TRBD1
j_gene: TRBJ1-5
CDR3aa: CASSYSGQGGFQPQHF
CDR3nt: TGTGCCAGCAGTTACTCTGGACAGGGTGGATTTCAGCCCCAGCATTTT

v_gene: TRBV12-3/TRBV12-4
abundance: .
d_gene: TRBD1
j_gene: TRBJ1-4
CDR3aa: CASSGQGLNEKLFF
CDR3nt: TGTGCCAGCAGTGGACAGGGGCTTAATGAAAAACTGTTTTTT

v_gene: TRBV9
abundance: many
d_gene: .
j_gene: TRBJ2-5
CDR3aa: CASSVVPSHETQYF
CDR3nt: TGTGCCAGCAGCGTAGTTCCTAGCCATGAGACCCAGTACTTC

v_gene: TRBV6-2/TRBV6-3
abundance: .
d_gene: .
j_gene: TRBJ1-1
CDR3aa: CASTHMDLDDTEAFF
CDR3nt: TGTGCCAGCACCCACATGGACCTCGATGACACTGAAGCTTTCTTT

v_gene: TRBV11-3
abundance: .
d_gene: .
j_gene: TRBJ1-5
CDR3aa: CASSLEARGTYSNQPQHF
CDR3nt: TGTGCCAGCAGCTTAGAAGCCAGGGGAACTTATAGCAATCAGCCCCAGCATTTT

v_gene: TRBV29-1
abundance: .
d_gene: .
j_gene: TRBJ2-7
CDR3aa: CSAGAGLTSYEQYF
CDR3nt: TGCAGCGCAGGGGCAGGGCTTACCTCCTACGAGCAGTACTTC

v_gene: TRBV29-1
abundance: .
d_gene: TRBD1
j_gene: TRBJ2-5
CDR3aa: CSVDRSQGGSTETQYF
CDR3nt: TGCAGCGTTGACCGGTCACAGGGGGGAAGCACAGAGACCCAGTACTTC

v_gene: TRBV5-5
abundance: many
d_gene: .
j_gene: TRBJ2-7
CDR3aa: CASRPGLGYEQYF
CDR3nt: TGTGCCAGCAGGCCCGGCTTGGGCTACGAGCAGTACTTC

v_gene: TRBV25-1
abundance: many
d_gene: .
j_gene: TRBJ1-6
CDR3aa: CASSADFPGNSPLHF
CDR3nt: TGTGCCAGCAGTGCCGACTTCCCGGGCAATTCACCCCTCCACTTT

v_gene: TRBV10-3
abundance: .
d_gene: .
j_gene: TRBJ2-7
CDR3aa: CASKPYEQYF
CDR3nt: TGTGCCAGCAAACCGTACGAGCAGTACTTC

v_gene: TRBV12-3/TRBV12-4
abundance: .
d_gene: .
j_gene: TRBJ1-4
CDR3aa: CASSLRTENEKLFF
CDR3nt: TGTGCCAGCAGTCTGCGGACAGAGAATGAAAAACTGTTTTTT

v_gene: TRBV19
abundance: many
d_gene: .
j_gene: TRBJ1-5
CDR3aa: CASSIERRGRQPQHF
CDR3nt: TGTGCCAGTAGTATCGAGCGGAGGGGACGGCAGCCCCAGCATTTT

v_gene: TRBV6-2/TRBV6-3
abundance: .
d_gene: .
j_gene: TRBJ2-5
CDR3aa: CASSSRRDHSETQYF
CDR3nt: TGTGCCAGCAGTTCCCGGAGGGATCATTCGGAGACCCAGTACTTC

v_gene: TRBV13
abundance: many
d_gene: .
j_gene: TRBJ2-6
CDR3aa: CASSSKYSGANVLTF
CDR3nt: TGTGCCAGCAGCTCCAAGTATTCTGGGGCCAACGTCCTGACTTTC

v_gene: TRBV10-3
abundance: .
d_gene: .
j_gene: TRBJ1-1
CDR3aa: CASSDYPGSSEAFF
CDR3nt: TGTGCCAGCAGTGACTATCCGGGATCCTCTGAAGCTTTCTTT

v_gene: TRBV7-2
abundance: many
d_gene: TRBD1
j_gene: TRBJ2-5
CDR3aa: CASSWDRGEGETQYF
CDR3nt: TGTGCCAGCAGCTGGGACAGGGGGGAGGGAGAGACCCAGTACTTC

v_gene: TRBV6-5
abundance: many
d_gene: .
j_gene: TRBJ2-7
CDR3aa: CASVNGYEQYF
CDR3nt: TGTGCCAGCGTTAACGGCTACGAGCAGTACTTC

v_gene: TRBV6-1
abundance: once
d_gene: .
j_gene: TRBJ1-3
CDR3aa: CASSSWGGTGNTIYF
CDR3nt: TGTGCCAGCAGCTCCTGGGGAGGGACTGGAAACACCATATATTTT

v_gene: TRBV25-1
abundance: .
d_gene: .
j_gene: TRBJ1-4
CDR3aa: CASSASHGRSEKLFF
CDR3nt: TGTGCCAGCAGTGCTAGCCACGGGAGGAGTGAAAAACTGTTTTTT

v_gene: TRBV10-3
abundance: .
d_gene: TRBD1
j_gene: TRBJ2-6
CDR3aa: CAIRGREIQGAFGANVLTF
CDR3nt: TGTGCCATCAGGGGACGAGAGATACAGGGGGCCTTTGGGGCCAACGTCCTAACTTTC

v_gene: TRBV4-2
abundance: few
d_gene: TRBD1
j_gene: TRBJ1-1
CDR3aa: CASSAGQGPEAFF
CDR3nt: TGTGCCAGCAGCGCAGGACAGGGCCCTGAAGCTTTCTTT

v_gene: TRBV9
abundance: .
d_gene: .
j_gene: TRBJ1-1
CDR3aa: CASSSREGAEAFF
CDR3nt: TGTGCCAGCAGTTCCCGGGAGGGGGCTGAAGCTTTCTTT

v_gene: TRBV4-1
abundance: many
d_gene: TRBD2
j_gene: TRBJ2-5
CDR3aa: CASSQGTSPATQYF
CDR3nt: TGCGCCAGCAGCCAAGGGACTAGCCCCGCGACCCAGTACTTC

v_gene: TRBV19
abundance: many
d_gene: .
j_gene: TRBJ1-2
CDR3aa: CASESPGTLYGYTF
CDR3nt: TGTGCCAGTGAATCCCCCGGGACACTCTATGGCTACACCTTC

v_gene: TRBV20-1
abundance: .
d_gene: .
j_gene: TRBJ1-6
CDR3aa: CSARDRDGSPLHF
CDR3nt: TGCAGTGCTAGAGACAGGGATGGTTCACCCCTCCACTTT